This T cell receptor (beta chain) was captured in a study of spatial heterogeneity in lung cancer. At the level of the study: There were, on average, more than 9.5 raw-read appearances for each unique TCR and UMI combination. Whole-study results and caveats: Circulating ubiquitous expanded tumor TCRs were observed more frequently at resection than at follow-up.

The time point was: sample taken at primary tumor resection. Whole RNA obtained from tumor, nontumor lung or frozen PBMC underwent sequencing without sorting. Samples were donated by 72 untreated early-stage non-small cell lung cancer patients. The V segment lost 6 bases and the J segment 5 bases; nucleotides outside the gene matches: 8. Looked up from germline, CDR1 is MDHEN and CDR2 is SYDVKM. The CDR3 consists of 15 residues. TCRdb fed the 5' RACE reads into MiXCR, producing one record per CDR3 protein. In the table there are tens of thousands of distinct CDR3 sequences, 5.3% of which are singletons. This clonotype was detected ten times or more. Its specificity is unknown.

This sequence was found in a male donor with early-stage non-small cell lung cancer. Sequences were derived from PBMCs, sampled at surgery. V and J are TRBV28 and TRBJ1-5, with 9 bases fitting TRBD1. CDR3 in DNA: TGTGCCAGCAGCCCCGGGACAGGGAGCCATCAGCCCCAGCATTTT. Translated: CASSPGTGSHQPQHF.